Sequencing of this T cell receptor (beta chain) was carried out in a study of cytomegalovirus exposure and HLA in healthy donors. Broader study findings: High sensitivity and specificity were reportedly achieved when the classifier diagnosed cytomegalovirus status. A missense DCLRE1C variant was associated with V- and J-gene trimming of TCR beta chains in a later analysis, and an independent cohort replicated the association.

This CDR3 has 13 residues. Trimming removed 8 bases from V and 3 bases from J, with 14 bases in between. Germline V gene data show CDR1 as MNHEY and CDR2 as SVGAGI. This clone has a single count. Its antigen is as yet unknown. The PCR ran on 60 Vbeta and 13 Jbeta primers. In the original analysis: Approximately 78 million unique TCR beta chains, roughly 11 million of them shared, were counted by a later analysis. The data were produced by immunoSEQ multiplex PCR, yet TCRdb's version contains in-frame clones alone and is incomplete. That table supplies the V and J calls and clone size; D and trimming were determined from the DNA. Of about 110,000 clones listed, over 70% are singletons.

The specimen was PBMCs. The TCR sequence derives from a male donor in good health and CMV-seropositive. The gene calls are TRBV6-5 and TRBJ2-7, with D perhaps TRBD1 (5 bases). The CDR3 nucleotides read TGTGCCAGCGGTAGGGGTTTTGACTACGAGCAGTACTTC. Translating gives CASGRGFDYEQYF.